These T cell receptor beta chains were read from a single sample in a study of shared clonotypes between healthy human individuals. Sequencing used immunoSEQ multiplex PCR; TCRdb keeps in-frame clones, though not all of them. The repertoire consists of 1.5 million to 2.5 million clones, with approximately 94% occurring once and the leading ten covering under 1.5%. The sample comprised naive CD8+ T cells sorted from blood. The receptors were sampled from a man aged 18 to 29 in good health. The CDR3 runs from the conserved cysteine through the conserved F or W. D genes are given only for firm matches. A clone size is listed for some rows: how often the clone was seen (once, few, many), or a class if it is expanded.

TRBJ1-1 . . TRBV19 CASSILVQGNTEAFF TGTGCCAGTAGTATCTTGGTGCAGGGGAACACTGAAGCTTTCTTT
TRBJ1-6 . . TRBV7-9 CASSSDSPLHF TGTGCCAGCAGCTCTGATTCACCCCTCCACTTT
TRBJ1-3 . . TRBV19 CASSSKTGGGDYSGNTIYF TGTGCCAGTAGTTCGAAAACGGGGGGAGGGGATTACTCAGGAAACACCATATATTTT
TRBJ1-1 . . TRBV10-1 CAGGDNGNTEAFF TGCGCCGGGGGTGATAACGGAAACACTGAAGCTTTCTTT
TRBJ2-1 . . TRBV4-1 CASSQVNFYNEQFF TGCGCCAGCAGCCAAGTAAACTTCTACAATGAGCAGTTCTTC
TRBJ2-7 . . TRBV19 CASSNRDPYEQYF TGTGCCAGTAGTAACAGGGATCCCTACGAGCAGTACTTC
TRBJ2-7 . . TRBV4-2 CASSQDAVRVDEQYF TGTGCCAGCAGCCAAGACGCCGTTCGGGTTGACGAGCAGTACTTC
TRBJ1-4 . . TRBV21-1 CASSAGTGKGKLFF TGTGCCAGCAGCGCAGGGACAGGGAAAGGAAAACTGTTTTTT
TRBJ2-3 . . TRBV28 CASSLSLATVITDTQYF TGTGCCAGCAGTCTCTCCCTCGCGACAGTTATCACAGATACGCAGTATTTT
TRBJ1-5 . once TRBV5-8 CASRSRQVRDQPQHF TGTGCCAGCAGATCGCGACAGGTCAGGGATCAGCCCCAGCATTTT